Listed below are T cell receptor beta chains from one sample, sequenced in a study of cytomegalovirus exposure and HLA in healthy donors. Sequencing used immunoSEQ multiplex PCR; TCRdb keeps in-frame clones, though not all of them. The sample has some 150,000 clones, roughly 85% seen once; the top ten hold less than 8%. What was sequenced was PBMCs. Source of these receptors: a man aged 35-49 years in good health and CMV-seropositive. Each CDR3 is given with its conserved first and last residue. Each record gives: V gene, CDR3 length, J gene, D gene, clone size, CDR3 DNA, CDR3 protein. The D gene is left open where the match is weak. A row's size may be missing; if present it is once, few, many or a size class.

TRBV5-6,15,TRBJ1-5,.,.,TGTGCCAGCAGCTTGGGACTATATAGCAATCAGCCCCAGCATTTT,CASSLGLYSNQPQHF
TRBV5-1,16,TRBJ1-1,.,.,TGCGCCAGCAGGTTGAGGTCCGGGGTCGGGAACACTGAAGCTTTCTTT,CASRLRSGVGNTEAFF
TRBV5-1,16,TRBJ2-3,TRBD2,.,TGCGCCAGCAGCTTGGCGTCACTAGCGGCCACAGATACGCAGTATTTT,CASSLASLAATDTQYF
TRBV28,15,TRBJ2-1,TRBD1,.,TGTGCCAGCAGTTTTGGACAGGGGATTATCGATGAGCAGTTCTTC,CASSFGQGIIDEQFF
TRBV30,15,TRBJ2-1,TRBD2,.,TGTGCCTGGAGCGTGGAGCGCGGGAGTTACAATGAGCAGTTCTTC,CAWSVERGSYNEQFF
TRBV28,17,TRBJ2-2,TRBD2,.,TGTGCCAGCAGTTTATCTAGCGGGGGTTCGAACACCGGGGAGCTGTTTTTT,CASSLSSGGSNTGELFF
TRBV14,15,TRBJ2-5,.,.,TGTGCCAGCAGCCAAGAACAGGGAGGGTATGAGACCCAGTACTTC,CASSQEQGGYETQYF
TRBV9,15,TRBJ1-3,TRBD1,.,TGTGCCAGCAGCGCGGACAGGAGCTCTGGAAACACCATATATTTT,CASSADRSSGNTIYF
TRBV11-3,15,TRBJ2-1,.,.,TGTGCCAGCAGCTTAGGAGGTATCTCCTACAATGAGCAGTTCTTC,CASSLGGISYNEQFF
TRBV5-8,16,TRBJ1-4,TRBD1,.,TGTGCCAGCAGCTTCAGTGGCAGGGGGGATAATGAAAAACTGTTTTTT,CASSFSGRGDNEKLFF
TRBV5-1,15,TRBJ2-7,TRBD1,.,TGCGCCAGCAGCTTGGCCGGGACAGGCGACTACGAGCAGTACTTC,CASSLAGTGDYEQYF
TRBV18,17,TRBJ2-7,TRBD1,.,TGTGCCAGCTCACCCCCGGGACAGGGGCGCCGGCTCTACGAGCAGTACTTC,CASSPPGQGRRLYEQYF
TRBV2,14,TRBJ2-6,.,.,TGTGCCACCTCGCCGGGGAATGGGGCCAACGTCCTGACTTTC,CATSPGNGANVLTF
TRBV7-2,13,TRBJ1-2,TRBD1,.,TGTGCCAGCAGCTACAGGGGATCGGATGGCTACACCTTC,CASSYRGSDGYTF
TRBV11-3,13,TRBJ2-5,.,.,TGTGCCAGCAGCTTCACAGTTCAAGAGACCCAGTACTTC,CASSFTVQETQYF
TRBV11-3,15,TRBJ1-2,.,.,TGTGCCAGCAGCTCAACATGGGGGCCCTCTCATGGCTACACCTTC,CASSSTWGPSHGYTF
TRBV5-1,15,TRBJ1-5,.,.,TGCGCCAGCAGCTTGTCAGGGATCAGCAATCAGCCCCAGCATTTT,CASSLSGISNQPQHF
TRBV6-1,15,TRBJ2-7,TRBD2,.,TGTGCCAGCAGACCTACTAGCGGGAGTTCCCACGAGCAGTACTTC,CASRPTSGSSHEQYF
TRBV19,15,TRBJ2-6,TRBD1,.,TGTGCCAGTAGTGCGGACAGGGCTGGGGCCAACGTCCTGACTTTC,CASSADRAGANVLTF
TRBV7-9,13,TRBJ1-1,.,.,TGTGCCAGCAGCTTCGAGGGCGACACTGAAGCTTTCTTT,CASSFEGDTEAFF
TRBV10-1,16,TRBJ1-1,TRBD1,once,TGCGCCAGCAGCAAAGGGACAGGGATCGAAGGCACTGAAGCTTTCTTT,CASSKGTGIEGTEAFF
TRBV6-5,16,TRBJ2-1,TRBD2,.,TGTGCCAGCAGTTTGACTGGGACTAGCTCCTACAATGAGCAGTTCTTC,CASSLTGTSSYNEQFF
TRBV7-2,14,TRBJ2-3,.,.,TGTGCCAGCAGCTTAAACAGGGACACAGATACGCAGTATTTT,CASSLNRDTDTQYF
TRBV19,15,TRBJ2-3,TRBD2,.,TGTGCCAGTAGGAGGACTAGCGTAAGCACAGATACGCAGTATTTT,CASRRTSVSTDTQYF
TRBV11-2,15,TRBJ2-2,.,.,TGTGCCAGCAGCTTAGAACTTTCTCACACCGGGGAGCTGTTTTTT,CASSLELSHTGELFF
TRBV5-4,14,TRBJ2-7,TRBD2,.,TGTGCCAGCAGCTCACTAGCGGGAACGTACGAGCAGTACTTC,CASSSLAGTYEQYF
TRBV27,15,TRBJ2-2,TRBD2,.,TGTGCCAGCAGTTTCTCTAGCGGGAGGGTCGGGGAGCTGTTTTTT,CASSFSSGRVGELFF
TRBV19,15,TRBJ2-7,.,.,TGTGCCAGTAGTATAGAGGCTGCGCGGGGTGGCGAGCAGTACTTC,CASSIEAARGGEQYF
TRBV5-1,16,TRBJ2-3,TRBD1,.,TGCGCCAGCAGCTTGTACGGGGACAGGGGCACAGATACGCAGTATTTT,CASSLYGDRGTDTQYF
TRBV30,14,TRBJ1-6,TRBD1,.,TGTGCCTGGAGCCAGGGACAGGGAAGTTCACCCCTCCACTTT,CAWSQGQGSSPLHF
TRBV7-3,16,TRBJ2-2,TRBD2,.,TGTGCCAGCAGCTCCCCCCTCGGGAGGCACACCGGGGAGCTGTTTTTT,CASSSPLGRHTGELFF
TRBV9,15,TRBJ2-4,TRBD1,few,TGTGCCAGCAGCGTAGGGGGACAGGGCCAAAACATTCAGTACTTC,CASSVGGQGQNIQYF
TRBV11-2,15,TRBJ2-1,.,few,TGTGCCAGCAGCTTGACCAGGGAGGTGTTCAATGAGCAGTTCTTC,CASSLTREVFNEQFF
TRBV7-2,17,TRBJ2-7,TRBD1,few,TGTGCCAGCAGCTTAGCTGGGGGACAGCTACCAACCTACGAGCAGTACTTC,CASSLAGGQLPTYEQYF
TRBV27,14,TRBJ2-7,.,once,TGTGCCAGCAGGCCCCCAGGGGCCCTTTACGAGCAGTACTTC,CASRPPGALYEQYF
TRBV28,17,TRBJ1-1,.,once,TGTGCCAGCAGTTTAACAGGTAGGGGCCGCAGGAACACTGAAGCTTTCTTT,CASSLTGRGRRNTEAFF
TRBV10-3,13,TRBJ1-2,.,.,TGTGCCATCAGTGAGTCGAGCGTATATGGCTACACCTTC,CAISESSVYGYTF
TRBV9,14,TRBJ2-7,TRBD1,.,TGTGCCAGCAGCCTCGGGACAGGCTCCTACGAGCAGTACTTC,CASSLGTGSYEQYF
TRBV9,15,TRBJ2-7,.,once,TGTGCCAGCAGCGTAGGGGGAGAATACGCCTACGAGCAGTACTTC,CASSVGGEYAYEQYF
TRBV5-1,14,TRBJ1-4,.,.,TGCGCCAGCAGCCCAGGACAGAGAAATGAAAAACTGTTTTTT,CASSPGQRNEKLFF
TRBV6-6,13,TRBJ1-2,.,.,TGTGCCAGCTCGCCGGGGGTCAACTATGGCTACACCTTC,CASSPGVNYGYTF
TRBV6-5,15,TRBJ2-1,TRBD2,.,TGTGCCAGCACCTATATAGGCGGGAGAGGCAATGAGCAGTTCTTC,CASTYIGGRGNEQFF
TRBV6-1,14,TRBJ1-1,.,.,TGTGCCAGCAGGCGTGACAGTTTGAACACTGAAGCTTTCTTT,CASRRDSLNTEAFF
TRBV5-1,14,TRBJ1-2,TRBD1,.,TGCGCCAGCATAGAGGACAGGACTAACTATGGCTACACCTTC,CASIEDRTNYGYTF
TRBV15,14,TRBJ2-7,.,.,TGTGCCACCAGCAGACGGGAGTGGAGGGGAGAGCAGTACTTC,CATSRREWRGEQYF
TRBV13,16,TRBJ2-1,TRBD2,.,TGTGCCAGCAGCGGCGGGGGTACGGTTTCCTACAATGAGCAGTTCTTC,CASSGGGTVSYNEQFF